One sample yielded the 15 T cell receptor beta chains listed below, sequenced in a study of a mutant IDH1 vaccine in newly diagnosed glioma. Time point indicated: baseline, week 1 (first vaccination visit). Noted treatment: pre-vaccination baseline after standard-of-care therapy. The assay was immunoSEQ multiplex PCR, and TCRdb's table has in-frame clones only and misses some. In the table there are 45,000 to 70,000 clones, about 91% of which are singletons. This sample comprised PBMCs, obtained from a glioma patient treated with radiotherapy, temozolomide or both. The receptors originated from a man between 50 and 59 years old with glioma.

As for this clone: Given a far larger clone just one base away, this is likely a sequencing read error. J is TRBJ1-5 and V is TRBV7-2; D gene uncertain. The CDR3 loop spans 13 amino acids. Germline V gene lookup returns CDR1 SGHTA and CDR2 FQGNSA. V lost 5 bases to trimming and J lost 5 bases, with 10 bases between them. The CDR3 region has the DNA TGTGCCAGCAGCCAGTACGCTCATCAGCCCCAGCATTTT. As protein: CASSQYAHQPQHF.

CDR3 in DNA: TGTGCCAGCCGGGGGGGGTCAGACAATCAGCCCCAGCATTTT. The encoded protein is CASRGGSDNQPQHF. The chain links TRBV6-4 to TRBJ1-5, with D possibly TRBD1 on 5 matching bases. CDR3 length: 14 amino acids. Germline CDR1 and CDR2: MRHNA and SNTAGT. V lost 8 bases to trimming and J lost 3 bases, with 14 bases between them.

This clone was seen a single time. The chain joins TRBV14 to TRBJ1-1, with TRBD1 matching over 8 bases. V dropped 0 bases and J dropped 11; count of bases not matched to a gene: 8. The germline V gene encodes CDR1 SGHDN and CDR2 FVKESK. The CDR3 runs to 14 residues. CDR3 nucleotides: TGTGCCAGCAGCCAAGATAGGTCAGGGGGCGCGGCTTTCTTT. Translation: CASSQDRSGGAAFF.

The chain carries TRBV19 and TRBJ2-2, with D perhaps matching TRBD1 (7 bases). The CDR3 runs to 13 residues. Germline V gene data show CDR1 as LNHDA and CDR2 as SQIVND (reference sequence). Trimming shortened V by 7 bases and J by 6 bases, and 12 bases separated the two germline ends. The CDR3 region has the DNA TGTGCCAGTACTCAGGGGGGCCCCGGGGAGCTGTTTTTT. It translates to CASTQGGPGELFF.

In its sample, this clone ranks as medium-sized. The chain couples TRBV7-9 to TRBJ1-1; D not resolved. Trimming removed 6 bases at V and 4 bases at J, with 3 bases between. The germline V gene encodes CDR1 SEHNR and CDR2 FQNEAQ (reference sequence). The CDR3 is made up of 10 amino acids. CDR3 amino acids: CASRSTEAFF. CDR3 DNA sequence: TGTGCCAGCAGGTCCACTGAAGCTTTCTTT.

The CDR3 loop is CASTTGGETQYF. The CDR3 coding sequence is TGTGCCAGCACAACGGGAGGGGAGACCCAGTACTTC. The chain employs TRBV2 and TRBJ2-5, with 8 bases matching TRBD2. CDR3 length equals 12 residues. The ends lost 7 bases at V and 5 bases at J; junction bases unmatched: 3. The germline V gene encodes CDR1 SNHLY and CDR2 FYNNEI.

The V and J genes are TRBV7-6 and TRBJ2-3; 7 positions agree with TRBD2. Germline V lookup: CDR1 SGHVS, CDR2 FNYEAQ. V was clipped by 3 bases and J by 2 bases; unmatched bases: 8. There are 16 residues in the CDR3. The CDR3 spells CASSLGGFGITDTQYF. The CDR3 DNA sequence: TGTGCCAGCAGCTTGGGGGGGTTTGGGATCACAGATACGCAGTATTTT.

The chain carries TRBV10-2 and TRBJ2-3; tentatively, D is TRBD1 or TRBD2 (5 bases each). The CDR3 length is 16 residues. The V gene's germline CDR1 is WSHSY and CDR2 SAAADI. V lost 6 bases to trimming and J lost 1 base, with 17 bases between them. Here the CDR3 reads CASRDTRRGGTDTQYF. Here the CDR3 DNA reads TGCGCCAGCAGGGATACTAGAAGGGGTGGCACAGATACGCAGTATTTT.

This clone was seen just once. CDR3 residues: CASSQDGFSSGQETQYF. The CDR3 coding sequence is TGTGCCAGCAGCCAAGATGGTTTCTCTAGCGGACAAGAGACCCAGTACTTC. V and J are TRBV4-2 and TRBJ2-5; TRBD2 matches at 7 bases. Looked up from germline, CDR1 is LGHNA and CDR2 is YNFKEQ. The CDR3 has 17 amino acids. The J segment lost 2 bases and the V segment lost 0 bases, leaving 9 bases of the junction unmatched.

The count of this clone is one. The genes are TRBV7-9 and TRBJ2-5; TRBD1 matches 9 bases. Germline trimming cut 5 bases from V and 5 bases from J; bases unmatched to any gene: 6. The CDR3 spans 14 residues. The V gene's germline CDR1 is SEHNR and CDR2 FQNEAQ (reference sequence). For the CDR3, the DNA is TGTGCCAGCAGCCCCGGGACAGGGACCGAGACCCAGTACTTC. Translation gives CASSPGTGTETQYF.

The chain couples TRBV18 to TRBJ1-5; D is unclear. The CDR3 spans 16 residues. Germline CDR1 reads KGHSH; CDR2 reads LQKENI. Trimming left V 5 bases short and J 0 bases short, with 14 bases between. The CDR3 sequence: CASSERMQDSNQPQHF. The CDR3 DNA is TGTGCCAGCTCAGAACGGATGCAGGATAGCAATCAGCCCCAGCATTTT.

This sequence joins TRBV11-2 and TRBJ1-1; the D is unclear. Germline assignment: CDR1 SGHAT and CDR2 FQNNGV. The CDR3 runs 13 residues. The germline V and J ends were trimmed by 6 bases and 12 bases, with 20 bases remaining between them. The CDR3 is CASRNLMWGATFF. In DNA, the CDR3 is TGTGCCAGCAGAAACCTGATGTGGGGTGCGACTTTCTTT.

This chain uses TRBV7-8 with TRBJ1-1; possibly TRBD1 for D (5 bases). The germline V and J ends were trimmed by 1 base and 5 bases, with 11 bases remaining between them. CDR1 is SGHVS, CDR2 FQNEAQ, per germline. CDR3 length: 14 amino acids. The chain's CDR3 is CASSLERGRTEAFF. The CDR3 DNA is TGTGCCAGCAGCTTAGAGCGGGGCCGGACTGAAGCTTTCTTT.

This clone was seen once. CDR3 DNA: TGTGCCAGCAGCTTAACCCGGAACACTGAAGCTTTCTTT. Translated: CASSLTRNTEAFF. The V call is TRBV11-3, the J call TRBJ1-1; the D is unclear. The germline gives CDR1 SGHNT, CDR2 YENEEA. The CDR3 length is 13 residues. Trimming took off 2 bases at V and 1 base at J, with 5 bases between the two ends.

This clone was counted a few times. The chain carries TRBV29-1 and TRBJ1-1; TRBD1 aligns across 7 bases. This CDR3 comprises 15 residues. CDR1 is SQVTM, CDR2 ANQGSEA, per germline. Germline trimming cut 7 bases from V and 1 base from J; bases unmatched to any gene: 12. The CDR3 here is CSARAGDSRNTEAFF. The CDR3 nucleotides are TGCAGCGCTAGGGCCGGGGACAGTAGGAACACTGAAGCTTTCTTT.